Below, 24 T cell receptor beta chains from the same sample are listed, as sequenced in a study of blood T cell repertoires in COVID-19. The repertoire was sequenced with immunoSEQ multiplex PCR; TCRdb's copy has only in-frame clones and lacks some. The sample lists approximately 190,000 clones; about 82% were seen once. The sequenced sample was peripheral blood. The receptors here all came from a woman in her twenties or thirties with acute or convalescent COVID-19.

The chain combines TRBV18 with TRBJ2-1; 10 nucleotides agree with TRBD2. Trimming at V came to 5 bases and at J to 7 bases, leaving 17 bases not matched to a gene. Germline V CDR1 and CDR2: KGHSH, LQKENI. This CDR3 has 18 amino acids. CDR3 coding DNA: TGTGCCAGCTCATCCAACCAAGCGGGGGGGACCTCGGGGAATGAGCAGTTCTTC. Translation: CASSSNQAGGTSGNEQFF.

The J gene is TRBJ1-5, the V gene TRBV5-5; D ambiguous. Trimming left V 5 bases short and J 0 bases short, with 12 bases between. The CDR3 sequence is 15 residues long. Germline lookup yields CDR1 SGHKS and CDR2 YYEKEE (reference sequence). CDR3 region: CASSPISYSNQPQHF. The CDR3 DNA is TGTGCCAGCAGTCCGATATCCTATAGCAATCAGCCCCAGCATTTT.

The V gene is TRBV11-3, the J gene TRBJ2-1; the D is unclear. The V gene lost 1 base and the J gene lost 9 bases, with 16 bases spanning the gap. The germline gives CDR1 SGHNT, CDR2 YENEEA. CDR3 length: 15 residues. CDR3 nucleotide sequence: TGTGCCAGCAGCTTAGCTAGTAGTGGCTTTGGTGAGCAGTTCTTC. Encoded protein: CASSLASSGFGEQFF.

The V call is TRBV10-3, the J call TRBJ2-2; D is perhaps TRBD1 (5 bases). CDR1 ENHRY and CDR2 SYGVKD come from the germline V gene. Trimming took 0 bases from V and 3 from J, leaving 5 bases between them. This CDR3 is 14 amino acids long. The CDR3 here is CAISESGDTGELFF. Here the CDR3 DNA reads TGTGCCATCAGTGAGTCAGGGGACACCGGGGAGCTGTTTTTT.

In this sample, this clone turned up once. The CDR3, as DNA: TGTGCCAGCAGCTTGGGACAGTCCTACAATGAGCAGTTCTTC. Protein sequence: CASSLGQSYNEQFF. The V call is TRBV11-3, the J call TRBJ2-1; 7 positions match TRBD1. The germline V gene has CDR1 SGHNT and CDR2 YENEEA. The CDR3 extends over 14 amino acids. V shed 3 bases and J 1 base; nucleotides not matched to a gene: 0. Full variable domain (remainder filled in from reference TRBV11-3 and TRBJ2-1): EAGVVQSPRYKIIEKKQPVAFWCNPISGHNTLYWYLQNLGQGPELLIRYENEEAVDDSQLPKDRFSAERLKGVDSTLKIQPAELGDSAVYLCASSLGQSYNEQFFGPGTRLTVL.

V usage is TRBV7-9 and J usage is TRBJ2-1, with 11 bases matching TRBD2. The CDR3 contains 18 residues. Germline CDR1 reads SEHNR; CDR2 reads FQNEAQ (reference sequence). V was clipped by 3 bases and J by 7 bases; unmatched bases: 14. CDR3 amino acids: CASSFWAVSGGDFNEQFF. In nucleotides, the CDR3 is TGTGCCAGCAGCTTCTGGGCCGTTAGCGGGGGGGATTTTAATGAGCAGTTCTTC.

The CDR3 here is CAWSEDDSGTQYF. In nucleotides, the CDR3 is TGTGCCTGGAGTGAAGACGATTCGGGTACGCAGTATTTT. This chain connects TRBV30 to TRBJ2-3; D unresolved. Trimming took off 1 base at V and 8 bases at J, with 13 bases between the two ends. The germline V gene encodes CDR1 GTSNPN and CDR2 SVGIG (reference sequence). CDR3 size: 13 residues. Full variable domain (remainder filled in from reference TRBV30 and TRBJ2-3): SQTIHQWPATLVQPVGSPLSLECTVEGTSNPNLYWYRQAAGRGLQLLFYSVGIGQISSEVPQNLSASRPQDRQFILSSKKLLLSDSGFYLCAWSEDDSGTQYFGPGTRLTVL.

The V and J genes are TRBV10-3 and TRBJ1-4, with 7 bases lining up with TRBD1. Germline-derived CDR1 and CDR2 are ENHRY and SYGVKD. V was clipped by 3 bases and J by 3 bases; unmatched bases: 4. The CDR3 is 15 residues long. The CDR3 DNA reads as TGTGCCATCAGTGAAGGGCAGGGGGCTAATGAAAAACTGTTTTTT. As protein: CAISEGQGANEKLFF.

The CDR3 region has the DNA TGTGCCAGCAGCGTAGAGGGGTCGAGAGGAAACACCATATATTTT. Protein sequence: CASSVEGSRGNTIYF. The J gene is TRBJ1-3, the V gene TRBV9, with a weak D call TRBD1 (5 bases). CDR1 SGDLS and CDR2 YYNGEE come from the germline V gene. Trimming left V 0 bases short and J 4 bases short, with 11 bases between. This CDR3 has 15 residues.

The chain uses TRBV6-2 or TRBV6-3 and TRBJ1-5, with TRBD1 matching 7 bases. Losses at the gene ends were 5 bases for V and 2 bases for J; bases not matched to a gene: 6. Germline V CDR1 and CDR2: MNHEY, SVGEGT. The CDR3 length is 15 residues. The DNA of the CDR3 is TGTGCCAGCAGTAACACAGGGGTGGGCAATCAGCCCCAGCATTTT. This gives the protein CASSNTGVGNQPQHF.

V is TRBV11-2 and J is TRBJ2-7; D unresolved. CDR3 length: 15 amino acids. Trimming cost V 0 bases and J 5 bases, with 14 bases left between them. Germline V gene data show CDR1 as SGHAT and CDR2 as FQNNGV. The CDR3 DNA is TGTGCCAGCAGCTTAGAGGTCCCGGTCACTCACGAGCAGTACTTC. Amino acid sequence: CASSLEVPVTHEQYF.

The gene calls are TRBV11-2 and TRBJ2-2, with 8 bases lining up with TRBD2. J was trimmed by 5 bases and V by 1 base; bases with no gene match: 3. The CDR3 runs to 15 residues. Germline CDR1 and CDR2: SGHAT and FQNNGV. Written as DNA, the CDR3 is TGTGCCAGCAGCTTAGCGGGAGGGCTAACCGGGGAGCTGTTTTTT. Its translation is CASSLAGGLTGELFF.

The chain has TRBV3-1 (or the pseudogene TRBV3-2) and TRBJ2-2; no firm D call. CDR3 length: 14 amino acids. The V gene's germline CDR1 is LGHDT and CDR2 YNNKEL (reference sequence). Trimming left V 4 bases short and J 4 bases short, with 10 bases between. CDR3 DNA sequence: TGTGCCAGCAGCCCGACTTGGGTCACCGGGGAGCTGTTTTTT. Translated: CASSPTWVTGELFF.

The rearrangement links TRBV10-3 to TRBJ1-1, with 9 bases lining up with TRBD1. This CDR3 has 15 residues. Looked up from germline, CDR1 is ENHRY and CDR2 is SYGVKD. V dropped 6 bases and J dropped 0; count of bases not matched to a gene: 5. The CDR3 reads CAIRDRGRLNTEAFF. CDR3 coding DNA: TGTGCCATCAGGGACAGGGGCCGTTTGAACACTGAAGCTTTCTTT.

J is TRBJ2-3 and V is TRBV19, with TRBD1 matching over 9 bases. Germline CDR1 reads LNHDA; CDR2 reads SQIVND (reference sequence). The V and J ends lost 7 bases and 1 base, in that order; junction bases with no gene match: 3. The CDR3 runs to 14 residues. CDR3 loop: CASTQGAGTDTQYF. The CDR3, as DNA: TGTGCCAGTACACAGGGGGCTGGCACAGATACGCAGTATTTT.

J is TRBJ2-3 and V is TRBV5-4; TRBD1 might be the D (5 bases). This CDR3 has 15 amino acids. Trimming took off 0 bases at V and 4 bases at J, with 12 bases between the two ends. Germline CDR1 and CDR2: SGHNT and YYREEE (reference sequence). Written as DNA, the CDR3 is TGTGCCAGCAGCTTGGGGGCAGGGTGGCCAGATACGCAGTATTTT. Translated: CASSLGAGWPDTQYF.

V gene TRBV18 combines with J gene TRBJ2-5, with D unclear. V lost 0 bases, J lost 2 bases, and 10 bases lay in between. The V gene's germline CDR1 is KGHSH and CDR2 LQKENI. The CDR3 length is 15 residues. CDR3 sequence: CASSPPRATQETQYF. In nucleotides, the CDR3 is TGTGCCAGCTCACCACCGAGAGCGACGCAAGAGACCCAGTACTTC.

CDR3: CASSYTVNLRSGGYTF. The CDR3 nucleotides are TGTGCCAGCAGTTACACCGTAAACTTGCGGAGCGGTGGCTACACCTTC. This rearrangement joins TRBV6-5 to TRBJ1-2; D gene unclear. The CDR3 runs 16 residues. The germline gives CDR1 MNHEY, CDR2 SVGAGI. V lost 2 bases and J 7 bases, leaving 20 bases between the germline ends.

The chain carries TRBV10-3 and TRBJ1-2; possible D gene TRBD1, 6 bases. The ends were cut back, 3 bases at V and 5 bases at J, with 13 bases in the middle. This CDR3 contains 14 residues. Per germline, CDR1 ENHRY and CDR2 SYGVKD. Written as DNA, the CDR3 is TGTGCCATCAGTGACAGGGGACAAAAATATGGCTACACCTTC. Protein product: CAISDRGQKYGYTF.

This clone was counted only a few times. The genes are TRBV18 and TRBJ2-3; tentatively, D is TRBD2 (5 bases). Per the germline V gene, CDR1 is KGHSH and CDR2 is LQKENI. The CDR3 runs to 15 residues. The germline V and J ends were trimmed by 2 bases and 5 bases, with 14 bases remaining between them. The CDR3 region is CASSPLSSGGDTQYF. CDR3 in DNA: TGTGCCAGCTCACCATTATCCAGCGGAGGAGATACGCAGTATTTT.

Only a few counts were recorded for this clone. DNA for the CDR3: TGTGCCAGCAGCTCCGGGTCGTACCAAGAGACCCAGTACTTC. It encodes CASSSGSYQETQYF. V gene TRBV7-9 combines with J gene TRBJ2-5, with D unclear. The length of the CDR3 is 14 residues. Trimming left V 4 bases short and J 0 bases short, with 9 bases between. CDR1 and CDR2 (germline): SEHNR, FQNEAQ (reference sequence).

This clone was seen only once. This chain's CDR3 is CASSQERAGGFRSYNEQFF. CDR3 DNA: TGTGCCAGCAGCCAAGAACGGGCCGGGGGGTTCCGCTCCTACAATGAGCAGTTCTTC. The rearrangement links TRBV3-1 (or the pseudogene TRBV3-2) to TRBJ2-1; 7 bases are shared with TRBD2. Per the germline V gene, CDR1 is LGHDT and CDR2 is YNNKEL (reference sequence). Unmatched junction bases numbered 11, after V lost 0 bases and J lost 0 bases. The CDR3 has 19 residues.

This chain links TRBV28 with TRBJ1-5; maybe TRBD1 (6 bases). Germline lookup yields CDR1 MDHEN and CDR2 SYDVKM. Trimming removed 8 bases at V and 6 bases at J, with 11 bases between. The CDR3 length is 12 residues. The CDR3 DNA reads as TGTGCCAGCGGGGGGGCGGTTCAGCCCCAGCATTTT. It translates to CASGGAVQPQHF.

The chain uses TRBV7-2 and TRBJ1-5; TRBD1 is a possible D gene (5 bases). Germline CDR1 is SGHTA and CDR2 is FQGNSA. This CDR3 comprises 15 residues. V was shortened by 5 bases and J by 0 bases, with 11 bases between the two germline ends. CDR3 region: CASSPNRNSNQPQHF. In DNA form, the CDR3 reads TGTGCCAGCAGCCCTAACAGGAATAGCAATCAGCCCCAGCATTTT.